The 9 T cell receptor beta chains listed next were all sequenced from one sample in a study of cytomegalovirus exposure and HLA in healthy donors. The data were produced by immunoSEQ multiplex PCR, yet TCRdb's version contains in-frame clones alone and is incomplete. This sample has tens of thousands of clones, with 80% to 85% found just once. The specimen was PBMCs. Receptors were obtained from a woman between 18 and 29 years old in good health and CMV-seropositive.

V is TRBV27 and J is TRBJ2-3, with D possibly being TRBD1 (5 bases). The CDR3 is 15 residues long. V lost 5 bases and J 5 bases, leaving 17 bases between the germline ends. Germline-derived CDR1 and CDR2 are MNHEY and SMNVEV (reference sequence). CDR3: CASSPEDILRDTQYF. DNA of the CDR3: TGTGCCAGCAGTCCCGAGGACATACTTCGAGATACGCAGTATTTT.

V usage is TRBV6-5 and J usage is TRBJ2-5; weak D call: TRBD2 (6 bases). CDR1 MNHEY and CDR2 SVGAGI come from the germline V gene. The ends were cut back, 6 bases at V and 4 bases at J, with 21 bases in the middle. This CDR3 is 16 amino acids long. This CDR3 is CASSYGGARRAETQYF. The CDR3 DNA is TGTGCCAGCAGCTACGGAGGGGCGCGCCGGGCAGAGACCCAGTACTTC.

This chain uses TRBV28 with TRBJ1-4; TRBD1 agrees at 7 bases. CDR3 size: 14 residues. V was clipped by 6 bases and J by 8 bases; unmatched bases: 9. Germline loops: CDR1 MDHEN, CDR2 SYDVKM. CDR3 in DNA: TGTGCCAGCAGGTTGACAGGGCTTGACGAAAAACTGTTTTTT. Protein: CASRLTGLDEKLFF.

V and J are TRBV5-1 and TRBJ2-5; TRBD2 matches at 16 bases. Losses at the gene ends were 0 bases for V and 4 bases for J; bases not matched to a gene: 3. Germline V gives CDR1 SGHRS, CDR2 YFSETQ. CDR3 length: 17 amino acids. CDR3 bases: TGCGCCAGCAGCTTGGCGGGACTAGCGGGGGGGCCAGAGACCCAGTACTTC. Translated, it gives CASSLAGLAGGPETQYF.

The genes are TRBV9 and TRBJ2-7; TRBD2 matches at 8 bases. V dropped 3 bases and J dropped 4; count of bases not matched to a gene: 6. The V gene's germline CDR1 is SGDLS and CDR2 YYNGEE. The CDR3 runs 14 residues. The CDR3 DNA follows: TGTGCCAGCAGCGAGGGGGTAGCGGGGTACGAGCAGTACTTC. This sequence encodes CASSEGVAGYEQYF.

The CDR3 DNA is TGTGCCAGCAGTTTACCAGGGTATGGCTACACCTTC. It is translated as CASSLPGYGYTF. This chain uses TRBV28 with TRBJ1-2, with D possibly matching TRBD1 (5 bases). Germline values: CDR1 MDHEN, CDR2 SYDVKM. Trimming removed 2 bases at V and 5 bases at J, with 6 bases between. This CDR3 spans 12 amino acids.

The V and J genes are TRBV27 and TRBJ1-2; no firm D call. Germline V gene data show CDR1 as MNHEY and CDR2 as SMNVEV (reference sequence). The ends were cut back, 4 bases at V and 5 bases at J, with 8 bases in the middle. This CDR3 region has 12 residues. CDR3 region: CASSYRLYGYTF. The CDR3 region has the DNA TGTGCCAGCAGTTATCGACTATATGGCTACACCTTC.

This chain connects TRBV28 to TRBJ2-5; possible D gene TRBD1, 5 bases. The CDR3 totals 15 residues. The germline V and J ends were trimmed by 3 bases and 1 base, with 12 bases remaining between them. CDR1 is MDHEN and CDR2 is SYDVKM in the germline V gene. The CDR3 bases are TGTGCCAGCAGTTTCCGTCCCGACAGCCAAGAGACCCAGTACTTC. The encoded protein is CASSFRPDSQETQYF.

The chain joins TRBV19 to TRBJ1-1; D is undetermined. The V gene's germline CDR1 is LNHDA and CDR2 SQIVND (reference sequence). The CDR3 covers 13 residues. V gave up 4 bases and J gave up 1 base, with 7 bases separating them. The CDR3 DNA reads as TGTGCCAGTAGTAGGCAGCGGAACACTGAAGCTTTCTTT. Translating gives CASSRQRNTEAFF.